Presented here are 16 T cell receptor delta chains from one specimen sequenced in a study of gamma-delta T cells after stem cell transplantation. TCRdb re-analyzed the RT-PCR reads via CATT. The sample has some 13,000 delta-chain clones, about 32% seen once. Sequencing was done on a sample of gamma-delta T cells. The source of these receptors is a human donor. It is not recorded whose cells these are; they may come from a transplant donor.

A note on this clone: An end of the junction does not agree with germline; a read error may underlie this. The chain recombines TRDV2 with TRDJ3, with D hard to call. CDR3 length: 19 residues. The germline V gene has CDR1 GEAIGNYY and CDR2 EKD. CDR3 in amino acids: CACDTGSRRDSLDTRQMFF. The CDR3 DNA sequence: TGTGCCTGTGACACCGGGAGTCGTCGTGACTCCTTGGACACCCGACAGATGTTTTTC.

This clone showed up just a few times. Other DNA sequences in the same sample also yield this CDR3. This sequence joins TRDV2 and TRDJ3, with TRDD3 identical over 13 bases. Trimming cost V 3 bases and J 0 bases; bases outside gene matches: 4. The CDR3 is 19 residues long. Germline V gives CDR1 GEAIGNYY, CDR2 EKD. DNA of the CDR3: TGTGCCTGTGACGTACTGGGGGATACGCGCTCCTGGGACACCCGACAGATGTTTTTC. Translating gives CACDVLGDTRSWDTRQMFF.

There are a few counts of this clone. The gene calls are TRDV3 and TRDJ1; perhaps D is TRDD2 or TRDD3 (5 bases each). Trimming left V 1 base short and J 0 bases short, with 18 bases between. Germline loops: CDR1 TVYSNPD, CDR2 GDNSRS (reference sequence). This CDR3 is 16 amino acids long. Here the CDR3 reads CAFIPTGLVNTDKLIF. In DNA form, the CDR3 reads TGTGCCTTTATCCCTACGGGATTGGTTAACACCGATAAACTCATCTTT.

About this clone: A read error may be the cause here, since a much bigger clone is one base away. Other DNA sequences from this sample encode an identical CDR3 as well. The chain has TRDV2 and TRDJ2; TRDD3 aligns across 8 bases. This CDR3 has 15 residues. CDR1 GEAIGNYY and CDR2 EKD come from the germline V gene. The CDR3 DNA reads TGTGCCTGTGACATACTGGGGGCTTTGACAGCACAGCTCTTCTTT. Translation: CACDILGALTAQLFF.

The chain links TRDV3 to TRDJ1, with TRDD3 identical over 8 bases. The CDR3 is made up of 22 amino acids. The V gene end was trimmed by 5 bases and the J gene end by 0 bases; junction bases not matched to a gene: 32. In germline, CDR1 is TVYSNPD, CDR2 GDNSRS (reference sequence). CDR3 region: CAIQIKFRRGYQRYLYTDKLIF. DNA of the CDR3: TGTGCCATCCAGATCAAATTCCGAAGGGGATACCAACGTTACTTGTACACCGATAAACTCATCTTT.

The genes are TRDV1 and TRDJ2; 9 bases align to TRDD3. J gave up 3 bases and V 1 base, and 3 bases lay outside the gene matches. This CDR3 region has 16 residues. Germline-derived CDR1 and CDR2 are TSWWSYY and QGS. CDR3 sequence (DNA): TGTGCTCTTGGGGAACCCTACTGGGGGATGACAGCACAACTCTTCTTT. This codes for CALGEPYWGMTAQLFF.

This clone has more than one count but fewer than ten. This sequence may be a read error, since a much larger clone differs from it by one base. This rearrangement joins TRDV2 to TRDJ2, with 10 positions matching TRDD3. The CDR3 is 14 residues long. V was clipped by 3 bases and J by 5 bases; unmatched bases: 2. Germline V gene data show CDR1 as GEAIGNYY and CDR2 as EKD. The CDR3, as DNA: TGTGCCTGTGACGGACTGGGGGATACAGCACAACTCTTCTTT. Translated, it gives CACDGLGDTAQLFF.

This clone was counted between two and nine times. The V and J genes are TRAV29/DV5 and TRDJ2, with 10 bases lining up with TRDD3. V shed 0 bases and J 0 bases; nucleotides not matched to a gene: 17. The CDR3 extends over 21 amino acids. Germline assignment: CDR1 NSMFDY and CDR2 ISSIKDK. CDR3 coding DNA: TGTGCAGCAAGCGTGTCACTGTTATACTGGGGGATCCCAGCTTTGACAGCACAACTCTTCTTT. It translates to CAASVSLLYWGIPALTAQLFF.

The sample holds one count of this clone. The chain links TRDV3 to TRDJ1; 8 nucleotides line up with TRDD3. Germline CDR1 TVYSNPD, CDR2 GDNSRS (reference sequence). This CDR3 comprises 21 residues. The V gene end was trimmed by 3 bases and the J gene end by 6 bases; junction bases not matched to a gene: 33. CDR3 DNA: TGTGCCTTCAGATCCTACACCAGTACCTGGGGGAGACCGCTGTACCCCTATAAACTCATCTTT. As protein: CAFRSYTSTWGRPLYPYKLIF.

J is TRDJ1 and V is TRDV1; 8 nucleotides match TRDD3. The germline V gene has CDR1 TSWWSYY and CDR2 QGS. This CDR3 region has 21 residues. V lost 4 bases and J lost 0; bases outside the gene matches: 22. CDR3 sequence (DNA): TGTGCTCTTGGGGGTCGTACTAGGTATACTGGGGGTTTGCTCGACACCGATAAACTCATCTTT. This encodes CALGGRTRYTGGLLDTDKLIF.

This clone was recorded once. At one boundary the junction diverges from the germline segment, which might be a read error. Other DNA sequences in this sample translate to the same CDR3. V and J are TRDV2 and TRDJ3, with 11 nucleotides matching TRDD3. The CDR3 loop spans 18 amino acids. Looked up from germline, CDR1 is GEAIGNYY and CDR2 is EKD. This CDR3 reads CACDTVLGDTWYTRQMFF. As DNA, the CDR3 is TGTGCCTGTGACACCGTCCTGGGGGATACCTGGTACACCCGACAGATGTTTTTC.

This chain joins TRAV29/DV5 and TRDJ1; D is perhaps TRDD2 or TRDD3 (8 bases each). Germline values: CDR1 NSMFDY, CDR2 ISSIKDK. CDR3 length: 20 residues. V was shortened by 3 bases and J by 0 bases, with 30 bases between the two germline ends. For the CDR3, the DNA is TGTGCAGCAACCTTCCTAACTTACTGGGGGTGCTCCCTGTACACCGATAAACTCATCTTT. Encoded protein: CAATFLTYWGCSLYTDKLIF.

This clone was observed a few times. Written as DNA, the CDR3 is TGTGCTTTTGGGCTTCTCGGTACTGGGGGACTCTCGTACACCGATAAACTCATCTTT. This gives the protein CAFGLLGTGGLSYTDKLIF. This sequence joins TRDV3 and TRDJ1; TRDD3 matches at 9 bases. Germline lookup yields CDR1 TVYSNPD and CDR2 GDNSRS (reference sequence). This CDR3 contains 19 residues.

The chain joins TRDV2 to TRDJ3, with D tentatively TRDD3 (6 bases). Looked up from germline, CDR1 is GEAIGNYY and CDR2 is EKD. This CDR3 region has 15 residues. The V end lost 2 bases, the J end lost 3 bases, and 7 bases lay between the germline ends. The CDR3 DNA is TGTGCCTGTGACATGGGATACTGGGACACCCGACAGATGTTTTTC. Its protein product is CACDMGYWDTRQMFF.

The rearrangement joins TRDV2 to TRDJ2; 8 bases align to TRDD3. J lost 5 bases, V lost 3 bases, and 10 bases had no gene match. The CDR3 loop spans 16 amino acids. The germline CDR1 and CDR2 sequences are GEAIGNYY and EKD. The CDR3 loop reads CACDVLGGPPTAQLFF. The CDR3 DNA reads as TGTGCCTGTGACGTACTGGGGGGCCCCCCCACAGCACAACTCTTCTTT.

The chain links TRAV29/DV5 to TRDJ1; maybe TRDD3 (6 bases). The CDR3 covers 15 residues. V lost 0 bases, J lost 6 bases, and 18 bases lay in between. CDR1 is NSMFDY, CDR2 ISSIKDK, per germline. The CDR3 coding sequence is TGTGCAGCAAGCGTTGGGGGTAGTTACCCCTATAAACTCATCTTT. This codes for CAASVGGSYPYKLIF.